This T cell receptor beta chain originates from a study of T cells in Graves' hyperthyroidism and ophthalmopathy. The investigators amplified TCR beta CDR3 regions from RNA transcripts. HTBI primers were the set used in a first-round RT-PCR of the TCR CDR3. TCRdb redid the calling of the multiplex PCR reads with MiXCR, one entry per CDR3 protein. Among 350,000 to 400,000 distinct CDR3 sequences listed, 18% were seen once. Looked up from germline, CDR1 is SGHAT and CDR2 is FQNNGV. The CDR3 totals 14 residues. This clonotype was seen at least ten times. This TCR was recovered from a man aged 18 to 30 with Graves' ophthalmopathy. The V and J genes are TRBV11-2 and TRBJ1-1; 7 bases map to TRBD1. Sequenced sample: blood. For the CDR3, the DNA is TGTTCTGTGCGGGGCAGGGGGTATGACACTGAAGCTTTCTTT. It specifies CSVRGRGYDTEAFF.